A single sample gave rise to the 9 T cell receptor beta chains below, sequenced in a study of T cell responses to AZD1222 COVID-19 vaccine. Here immunoSEQ multiplex PCR was the method, and the copy in TCRdb shows in-frame clones only, minus some. The sample consists of 200,000 or so clones, 87% of them appearing once. Sequenced here: peripheral blood, sampled on day 0 of MenACWY control vaccination. These receptors originate from an adult in good health.

The chain couples TRBV5-1 to TRBJ2-5; TRBD2 matches at 7 bases. This CDR3 comprises 15 residues. The V gene end was trimmed by 6 bases and the J gene end by 3 bases; junction bases not matched to a gene: 11. Germline-derived CDR1 and CDR2 are SGHRS and YFSETQ. CDR3 in amino acids: CASTSGLIVKETQYF. The CDR3 nucleotides read TGCGCCAGCACCTCGGGACTAATCGTCAAAGAGACCCAGTACTTC.

This chain uses TRBV12-3 or TRBV12-4 with TRBJ2-7; no reliable D call. The V end was cut by 4 bases, the J end by 4 bases, with 11 bases between. There are 13 residues in the CDR3. The CDR3 region is CASSSPSAYEQYF. In DNA form, the CDR3 reads TGTGCCAGCAGTTCCCCATCCGCTTACGAGCAGTACTTC.

V and J are TRBV28 and TRBJ1-4, with no clear D. CDR3 size: 16 residues. Trimming pared 4 bases from V and 0 bases from J, leaving 12 bases between. Germline V CDR1 and CDR2: MDHEN, SYDVKM. The CDR3 DNA follows: TGTGCCAGCAGTTCTTACCGGGGTGCAACTAATGAAAAACTGTTTTTT. Translating gives CASSSYRGATNEKLFF.

The chain employs TRBV21-1 and TRBJ1-5; the DNA was not compared with TRBD1, the D call given in the table. TRBV21-1 is described as a pseudogene. The CDR3 length is 15 residues. This CDR3 reads CATVQGEFSNQPQHF. The CDR3 DNA sequence: TGTGCCACCGTACAGGGGGAATTTAGCAATCAGCCCCAGCATTTT.

This clone showed up just once. V is TRBV6-5 and J is TRBJ2-7, with 7 bases that match TRBD2. The junction had 6 bases not matched to a gene; V was cut back by 2 bases and J by 5 bases. The CDR3 is made up of 14 amino acids. Germline V gene lookup returns CDR1 MNHEY and CDR2 SVGAGI. The CDR3 DNA reads TGTGCCAGCAGTTACGGGCGGGAGTCCCACGAGCAGTACTTC. Residues: CASSYGRESHEQYF.

The genes are TRBV28 and TRBJ1-5, with 7 bases fitting TRBD1. Per germline, CDR1 MDHEN and CDR2 SYDVKM. This CDR3 is built from 19 residues. V was pared by 4 bases and J by 6 bases, with 21 bases of the junction left unmatched. In DNA form, the CDR3 reads TGTGCCAGCAGTTCCAACACCGGGACAGAGCTCATTGTGGGTCAGCCCCAGCATTTT. It encodes CASSSNTGTELIVGQPQHF.

The V gene is TRBV19, the J gene TRBJ2-1; TRBD2 matches 11 bases. V lost 2 bases and J lost 10; bases outside the gene matches: 7. The CDR3 runs 15 residues. Germline-derived CDR1 and CDR2 are LNHDA and SQIVND (reference sequence). CDR3 amino acids: CASSILPSGGSEQFF. Here the CDR3 DNA reads TGTGCCAGTAGTATACTCCCTAGCGGGGGGTCGGAGCAGTTCTTC.

The chain uses TRBV7-6 and TRBJ2-3; D uncertain. The CDR3 runs to 11 residues. V lost 3 bases, J lost 6 bases, and 4 bases lay in between. The germline gives CDR1 SGHVS, CDR2 FNYEAQ. CDR3 DNA: TGTGCCAGCAGCTTTTCTGATACGCAGTATTTT. Its protein product is CASSFSDTQYF.

The chain joins TRBV19 to TRBJ1-1; 8 bases match TRBD1. Germline assignment: CDR1 LNHDA and CDR2 SQIVND (reference sequence). This CDR3 has 13 amino acids. The ends lost 6 bases at V and 5 bases at J; junction bases unmatched: 5. The CDR3 DNA reads TGTGCCAGTAGCGGACAGGGTTGGACTGAAGCTTTCTTT. Translated, it gives CASSGQGWTEAFF.